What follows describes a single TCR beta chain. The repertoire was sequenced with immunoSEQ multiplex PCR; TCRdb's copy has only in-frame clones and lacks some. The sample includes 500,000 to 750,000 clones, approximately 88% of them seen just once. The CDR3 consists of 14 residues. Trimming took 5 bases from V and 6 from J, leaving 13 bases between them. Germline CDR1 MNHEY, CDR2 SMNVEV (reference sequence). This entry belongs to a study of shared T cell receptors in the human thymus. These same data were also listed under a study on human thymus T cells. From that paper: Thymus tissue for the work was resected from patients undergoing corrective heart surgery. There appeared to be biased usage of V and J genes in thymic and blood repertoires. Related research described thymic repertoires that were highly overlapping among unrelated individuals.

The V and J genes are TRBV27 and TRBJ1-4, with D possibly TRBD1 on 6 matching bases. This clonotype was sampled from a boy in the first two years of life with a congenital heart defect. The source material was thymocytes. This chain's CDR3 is CASSRTDSYEKLFF. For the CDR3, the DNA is TGTGCCAGCAGTCGGACAGATTCTTATGAAAAACTGTTTTTT.